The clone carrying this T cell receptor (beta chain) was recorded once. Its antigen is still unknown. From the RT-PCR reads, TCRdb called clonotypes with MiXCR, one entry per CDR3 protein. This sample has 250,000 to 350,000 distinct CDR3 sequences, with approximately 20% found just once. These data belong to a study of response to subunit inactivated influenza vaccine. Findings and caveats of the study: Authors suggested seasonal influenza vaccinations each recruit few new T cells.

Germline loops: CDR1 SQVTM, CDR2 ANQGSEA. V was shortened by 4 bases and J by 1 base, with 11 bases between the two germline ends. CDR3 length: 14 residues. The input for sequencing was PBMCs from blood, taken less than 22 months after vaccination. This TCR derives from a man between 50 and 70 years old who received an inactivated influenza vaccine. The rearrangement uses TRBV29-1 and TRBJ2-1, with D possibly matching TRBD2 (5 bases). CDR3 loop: CSVGSGESYNEQFF. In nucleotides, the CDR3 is TGCAGCGTTGGGTCCGGGGAGTCCTACAATGAGCAGTTCTTC.